The 12 T cell receptor beta chains in this list originate from one sample, sequenced in a study of blood T cells in healthy people across ages. The second PCR ran about 6 to 11 cycles with a sample-barcoded 5' primer and J-beta primers. TCRdb called the 5' RACE reads again in MiXCR, with one record for every CDR3 protein. The data show roughly 2 million distinct CDR3 sequences, around 50% seen once. Sequenced: blood. The source is a woman between 35 and 50 years old in good health.

This clonotype appeared a few times. The V and J genes are TRBV4-1 and TRBJ2-7; 10 bases agree with TRBD1. V was pared by 0 bases and J by 7 bases, with 6 bases of the junction left unmatched. Germline V gene lookup returns CDR1 MGHRA and CDR2 YSYEKL. The CDR3 length is 15 residues. The CDR3 nucleotides read TGCGCCAGCAGCCAAGATCCGACAGGGGGCCTTGAGCAGTACTTC. Translation gives CASSQDPTGGLEQYF.

The J gene is TRBJ2-3, the V gene TRBV20-1, with D tentatively TRBD1 (5 bases). Trimming cost V 1 base and J 6 bases, with 11 bases left between them. This CDR3 is 13 amino acids long. Germline V CDR1 and CDR2: DFQATT, SNEGSKA (reference sequence). CDR3 in amino acids: CSARAGFSDTQYF. The CDR3 region has the DNA TGCAGTGCTAGAGCAGGGTTCAGCGATACGCAGTATTTT.

About this clonotype: The junction departs from germline at one end; a sequencing error may be responsible. V usage is TRBV6-5 and J usage is TRBJ2-4; D is possibly TRBD1 (6 bases). The DNA end is a closer match to TRBJ2-5, so the J assignment may be wrong. The CDR3 contains 18 residues. Per germline, CDR1 MNHEY and CDR2 SVGAGI. CDR3 in DNA: TGTGCCGGCAGTTACTCGATAGAGGACAGTTCCCACCAAGAGACCCAGTACTTC. This gives the protein CAGSYSIEDSSHQETQYF.

The rearrangement links TRBV4-3 to TRBJ1-2; no clear D gene. Germline-derived CDR1 and CDR2 are LGHNA and YSLEER. V lost 0 bases, J lost 4 bases, and 15 bases lay in between. The CDR3 extends over 16 amino acids. The CDR3 region has the DNA TGCGCCAGCAGCCAAGATGTGTTAGGGAATGGCTATGGCTACACCTTC. Amino acid sequence: CASSQDVLGNGYGYTF.

The CDR3 spells CASSYCGTGYQETQYF. CDR3 sequence (DNA): TGTGCCAGCAGTTACTGCGGGACAGGGTACCAAGAGACCCAGTACTTC. V is TRBV6-2 or TRBV6-3 and J is TRBJ2-5; 9 positions agree with TRBD1. CDR3 size: 16 residues. V lost 1 base to trimming and J lost 0 bases; unmatched junction nucleotides: 3. The germline gives CDR1 MNHEY, CDR2 SVGEGT.

This clonotype was counted a single time. J is TRBJ2-3 and V is TRBV20-1, with TRBD2 identical over 8 bases. The length of the CDR3 is 15 residues. Germline CDR1 and CDR2: DFQATT and SNEGSKA (reference sequence). Trimming removed 6 bases from V and 2 bases from J; junction bases left unmatched: 10. CDR3 amino acids: CSAGGGRGVTDTQYF. The CDR3 DNA reads as TGCAGTGCCGGAGGGGGGCGGGGGGTCACAGATACGCAGTATTTT.

This chain connects TRBV6-1 to TRBJ2-5; maybe TRBD2 (5 bases). The V end was cut by 3 bases, the J end by 5 bases, with 16 bases between. From germline, CDR1 is MNHNS and CDR2 SASEGT. This CDR3 has 15 amino acids. CDR3 coding DNA: TGTGCCAGCAGTGATCCCCGTGGCCGAGGGGAGACCCAGTACTTC. Translation: CASSDPRGRGETQYF.

The rearrangement joins TRBV5-1 to TRBJ2-2, with D possibly TRBD1 on 6 matching bases. Germline V gene data show CDR1 as SGHRS and CDR2 as YFSETQ. Deletions cut 3 bases from V and 5 bases from J, with 17 bases between. The CDR3 is 16 amino acids. CDR3 in DNA: TGCGCCAGCAGCTGGGAGATGGCAGGGGATACCGGGGAGCTGTTTTTT. It encodes CASSWEMAGDTGELFF.

This clonotype was detected only once. This rearrangement joins TRBV7-2 to TRBJ2-4; D unresolved. The J call is uncertain, as TRBJ2-7 better fits the DNA end. The CDR3 sequence is 15 residues long. Germline CDR1 is SGHTA and CDR2 is FQGNSA. The CDR3 DNA sequence: TGTGCCAGCACCGTCGACTCTACGACCGCTTACGAGCAGTACTTC. Its protein is CASTVDSTTAYEQYF.

This rearrangement joins TRBV15 to TRBJ1-1; maybe TRBD1 (5 bases). CDR3 size: 12 residues. V lost 0 bases and J lost 11, with 10 bases in between. CDR1 LNHNV and CDR2 YYDKDF come from the germline V gene (reference sequence). The CDR3 DNA sequence: TGTGCCACCAGCAGAGATGGGGGGGATGCTTTCTTT. This translates into CATSRDGGDAFF.

The V gene is TRBV20-1, the J gene TRBJ1-1; 8 bases match TRBD1. The CDR3 extends over 12 amino acids. V was pared by 5 bases and J by 6 bases, with 5 bases of the junction left unmatched. The germline CDR1 and CDR2 sequences are DFQATT and SNEGSKA (reference sequence). The CDR3 region has the DNA TGCAGTGCTGAAGACAGGGGCGCTGAAGCTTTCTTT. It specifies CSAEDRGAEAFF.

CDR3: CASSVQGTGELFF. In DNA form, the CDR3 reads TGTGCCAGCAGCGTACAGGGAACCGGGGAGCTGTTTTTT. This chain links TRBV7-3 with TRBJ2-2; possible D gene TRBD1, 6 bases. There are 13 residues in the CDR3. Trimming cost V 5 bases and J 5 bases, with 9 bases left between them. Germline-derived CDR1 and CDR2 are SGHTA and FQGTGA.